The 29 T cell receptor beta chains given below trace back to one sample, sequenced in a study of vaccination and CD4 T cells after COVID-19. The Oncomine TCR Beta short-read assay sequenced DNA from cultured CD4+ T cells. From the PCR reads, TCRdb called clonotypes with MiXCR, one entry per CDR3 protein. Counted here are fewer than 7,500 distinct CDR3 sequences, around 38% occurring once; the ten biggest clones make up about 36%. Their recognized antigens are unknown. Treatment in this sample: approximately 10-day PBMC culture with coronavirus spike peptide pools or control peptides (ViraFEST assay). During the years 2011-2018, before the COVID-19 pandemic, the unexposed donor's CD4+ T cells were collected. The sample consisted of CD4+ T cells from blood, cultured in vitro. Receptors originate from a human donor in good health.

This chain joins TRBV4-1 and TRBJ1-3; the D gene is possibly TRBD1 (6 bases). The CDR3 runs 16 residues. Germline V gene data show CDR1 as MGHRA and CDR2 as YSYEKL. Between the trimmed V and J ends, which lost 3 bases and 0 bases, there was a span of 12 bases. DNA of the CDR3: TGCGCCAGCAGCCAGTCCCAGGGGACCTCTGGAAACACCATATATTTT. Its protein product is CASSQSQGTSGNTIYF.

This chain joins TRBV24-1 and TRBJ2-5; 9 bases agree with TRBD2. This CDR3 comprises 17 residues. CDR1 is KGHDR and CDR2 is SFDVKD in the germline V gene. V was clipped by 7 bases and J by 4 bases; unmatched bases: 15. CDR3 sequence reads: CATSRYGGGAAGETQYF. Here the CDR3 DNA reads TGTGCCACCAGCCGTTACGGCGGGGGGGCCGCAGGAGAGACCCAGTACTTC.

This chain connects TRBV19 to TRBJ1-1; the D is unclear. Germline assignment: CDR1 LNHDA and CDR2 SQIVND (reference sequence). There are 12 residues in the CDR3. V was clipped by 3 bases and J by 11 bases, with 13 bases between them. CDR3 in DNA: TGTGCCAGTAGTATCGGCGGTTCGATCGCTTTCTTT. Translated: CASSIGGSIAFF.

This clonotype was found a few times. The genes are TRBV6-2 or TRBV6-3 and TRBJ2-1; 11 positions agree with TRBD2. Germline assignment: CDR1 MNHEY and CDR2 SVGEGT. V lost 5 bases, J lost 7 bases, and 13 bases stayed unmatched. The CDR3 contains 17 residues. The CDR3 reads CASSTSLAGGMGNEQFF. The CDR3 nucleotides are TGTGCCAGCAGTACGTCCTTAGCGGGAGGGATGGGGAATGAGCAGTTCTTC.

This clonotype was recorded a few times. The rearrangement joins TRBV7-2 to TRBJ2-4, with D possibly matching TRBD1 (6 bases). This CDR3 has 13 amino acids. Germline loops: CDR1 SGHTA, CDR2 FQGNSA. V dropped 5 bases and J dropped 6 bases, with 11 bases sitting between them. CDR3 sequence reads: CASSEGQPNIQYF. CDR3 bases: TGTGCCAGCAGCGAAGGACAGCCAAACATTCAGTACTTC.

This clonotype turned up a few times. V is TRBV20-1 and J is TRBJ2-2, with 9 bases that match TRBD2. This CDR3 has 18 amino acids. Trimming at V came to 5 bases and at J to 0 bases, leaving 13 bases not matched to a gene. CDR1 and CDR2 from the germline V gene are DFQATT and SNEGSKA (reference sequence). CDR3 DNA sequence: TGCAGTGCTCCCCTGGGATTAGCGGGAGACGCGAACACCGGGGAGCTGTTTTTT. Protein sequence: CSAPLGLAGDANTGELFF.

The V gene is TRBV25-1, the J gene TRBJ2-2, with TRBD2 matching 8 bases. CDR3 length equals 16 residues. Germline V gene lookup returns CDR1 MGHDK and CDR2 SYGVNS. After removal of 0 bases from V and 4 bases from J, the junction contained 4 bases not matched to a gene. The CDR3 loop is CASSEYAGGGTGELFF. The CDR3 nucleotides are TGTGCCAGCAGTGAATATGCGGGGGGAGGCACCGGGGAGCTGTTTTTT.

The V and J genes are TRBV7-2 and TRBJ1-2; a possible D gene is TRBD1 (6 bases). The germline V and J ends were trimmed by 5 bases and 6 bases, with 16 bases remaining between them. The germline gives CDR1 SGHTA, CDR2 FQGNSA. The CDR3 length is 14 residues. Written as DNA, the CDR3 is TGTGCCAGCAGCCTACCGGGACATGAGGATGGCTACACCTTC. Its protein product is CASSLPGHEDGYTF.

CDR3 loop: CSGNGQDGYTF. CDR3 DNA sequence: TGCAGCGGAAACGGACAGGATGGCTACACCTTC. V gene TRBV29-1 combines with J gene TRBJ1-2; 7 nucleotides align to TRBD1. The V gene's germline CDR1 is SQVTM and CDR2 ANQGSEA. The CDR3 runs 11 residues. Trimming at V came to 7 bases and at J to 6 bases, leaving 5 bases not matched to a gene.

The chain uses TRBV19 and TRBJ1-2; 10 positions agree with TRBD1. Trimming cost V 4 bases and J 7 bases; bases outside gene matches: 6. The V gene's germline CDR1 is LNHDA and CDR2 SQIVND (reference sequence). This CDR3 comprises 14 residues. CDR3 sequence: CASSTGQGGRGYTF. DNA for the CDR3: TGTGCCAGTAGTACCGGACAGGGGGGTCGTGGCTACACCTTC.

The table lists this clonotype with a few counts. The chain combines TRBV12-3 or TRBV12-4 with TRBJ2-2; no firm D call. This CDR3 is built from 12 residues. V was trimmed by 7 bases and J by 4 bases, leaving 7 bases between them. DNA of the CDR3: TGTGCCAGCACTTGGTCCACCGGGGAGCTGTTTTTT. Its translation: CASTWSTGELFF.

This clonotype was counted between two and nine times. The rearrangement uses TRBV20-1 and TRBJ2-7; D is ambiguous. Germline-derived CDR1 and CDR2 are DFQATT and SNEGSKA (reference sequence). CDR3 size: 13 residues. Trimming stripped 5 bases from V and 2 bases from J, with 13 bases between. The CDR3 DNA reads TGCAGTGCTCCCCGTGACCAAACCTACGAGCAGTACTTC. Translating gives CSAPRDQTYEQYF.

This clonotype was observed a few times. The J gene is TRBJ2-7, the V gene TRBV6-1; 7 nucleotides match TRBD1. This CDR3 has 16 residues. CDR1 and CDR2 (germline): MNHNS, SASEGT. After removal of 4 bases from V and 2 bases from J, the junction contained 11 bases not matched to a gene. This CDR3 reads CASSGIGSGTAYEQYF. As DNA, the CDR3 is TGTGCCAGCAGTGGGATTGGGTCCGGGACAGCCTACGAGCAGTACTTC.

The chain couples TRBV7-8 to TRBJ1-2; 7 bases are shared with TRBD1. The CDR3 covers 13 residues. Germline CDR1 reads SGHVS; CDR2 reads FQNEAQ. The J segment lost 8 bases and the V segment lost 6 bases, leaving 9 bases of the junction unmatched. As DNA, the CDR3 is TGTGCCAGCAGTCAAGCTGGGGACAGAGGCTACACCTTC. Protein: CASSQAGDRGYTF.

This clonotype was found a few times. J is TRBJ1-2 and V is TRBV6-1, with TRBD1 matching over 7 bases. The CDR3 totals 14 residues. The V gene's germline CDR1 is MNHNS and CDR2 SASEGT. After removal of 6 bases from V and 0 bases from J, the junction contained 4 bases not matched to a gene. The CDR3 here is CASSRQGTNYGYTF. The CDR3 nucleotides are TGTGCCAGCAGCAGACAGGGTACTAACTATGGCTACACCTTC.

This clonotype has more than one count but fewer than ten. V and J are TRBV20-1 and TRBJ1-4; 7 bases agree with TRBD1. The germline CDR1 and CDR2 sequences are DFQATT and SNEGSKA (reference sequence). The ends lost 0 bases at V and 3 bases at J; junction bases unmatched: 4. The length of the CDR3 is 15 residues. The CDR3, as DNA: TGCAGTGCTAGAGAGGGACAGCTATCTAATGAAAAACTGTTTTTT. It specifies CSAREGQLSNEKLFF.

This clonotype came up a few times. The V gene is TRBV6-5, the J gene TRBJ2-3, with 8 bases aligning to TRBD2. The germline V gene has CDR1 MNHEY and CDR2 SVGAGI. Trimming cost V 0 bases and J 1 base; bases outside gene matches: 6. This CDR3 comprises 17 residues. The CDR3 here is CASSYSTGGLGTDTQYF. The CDR3 region has the DNA TGTGCCAGCAGTTACTCGACGGGGGGGCTAGGCACAGATACGCAGTATTTT.

A few counts support this clonotype. The chain employs TRBV19 and TRBJ1-1, with D unresolved. The CDR3 is 12 residues long. Germline V gene sequence: CDR1 LNHDA, CDR2 SQIVND (reference sequence). V dropped 4 bases and J dropped 1 base, with 4 bases sitting between them. CDR3 region: CASSRQNTEAFF. CDR3 coding DNA: TGTGCCAGTAGTAGACAGAACACTGAAGCTTTCTTT.

The chain carries TRBV7-9 and TRBJ1-2; unclear D gene. With 10 bases removed from V and 2 bases from J, the gap between germline ends came to 11 bases. The germline V gene has CDR1 SEHNR and CDR2 FQNEAQ (reference sequence). The CDR3 has 12 residues. The CDR3 coding sequence is TGTGCCATCCAAGGTGGGAACTATGGCTACACCTTC. Encoded protein: CAIQGGNYGYTF.

The chain joins TRBV2 to TRBJ2-7; 10 bases are a match to TRBD1. This CDR3 is 15 amino acids long. Germline CDR1 and CDR2: SNHLY and FYNNEI. V shed 8 bases, J shed 0 bases, and the junction held 7 bases outside the gene matches. CDR3 coding DNA: TGTGCCAGCGCGAAGGACAGGGGGAACTCCTACGAGCAGTACTTC. Its translation: CASAKDRGNSYEQYF.

The chain uses TRBV7-2 and TRBJ1-4, with D possibly TRBD1 on 6 matching bases. Trimming stripped 3 bases from V and 6 bases from J, with 14 bases between. CDR3 length: 15 residues. The germline CDR1 and CDR2 sequences are SGHTA and FQGNSA. In DNA form, the CDR3 reads TGTGCCAGCAGCTTGGGGGGGGCAATGTATGAAAAACTGTTTTTT. It is translated as CASSLGGAMYEKLFF.

This clonotype was observed a few times. The J gene is TRBJ2-6, the V gene TRBV19; either TRBD1 or TRBD2 may supply D (5 bases each). Trimming pared 4 bases from V and 0 bases from J, leaving 10 bases between. Per the germline V gene, CDR1 is LNHDA and CDR2 is SQIVND (reference sequence). The CDR3 loop spans 16 amino acids. The CDR3 DNA follows: TGTGCCAGTAGTAGGGGGTCCATCTCTGGGGCCAACGTCCTGACTTTC. Protein product: CASSRGSISGANVLTF.

The DNA for the CDR3 is TGTGCCAGCAGCTTATGGGGGGGAGGCAATCAGCCCCAGCATTTT. It codes for CASSLWGGGNQPQHF. The chain uses TRBV7-2 and TRBJ1-5; maybe TRBD1 (5 bases). This CDR3 region has 15 residues. V was clipped by 2 bases and J by 2 bases, with 10 bases between them. Germline V gene sequence: CDR1 SGHTA, CDR2 FQGNSA.

This clonotype came up a few times. The gene calls are TRBV7-9 and TRBJ2-2, with D possibly TRBD1 on 6 matching bases. V lost 5 bases and J lost 1, with 17 bases in between. The CDR3 extends over 17 amino acids. Per germline, CDR1 SEHNR and CDR2 FQNEAQ (reference sequence). The CDR3 DNA reads as TGTGCCAGCAGCCCACGTTTGGGACAAAGGAACACCGGGGAGCTGTTTTTT. This encodes CASSPRLGQRNTGELFF.

In its sample, this clonotype was seen a few times. The rearrangement links TRBV6-1 to TRBJ2-3; possibly TRBD2 for D (5 bases). V lost 6 bases to trimming and J lost 3 bases, with 16 bases between them. The CDR3 covers 15 residues. Germline loops: CDR1 MNHNS, CDR2 SASEGT. The CDR3 DNA reads TGTGCCAGCAGCGAGATCGGAGGATTGACAGATACGCAGTATTTT. It is translated as CASSEIGGLTDTQYF.

The gene calls are TRBV12-3 or TRBV12-4 and TRBJ1-5; D not resolved. The germline V and J ends were trimmed by 2 bases and 5 bases, with 4 bases remaining between them. The CDR3 extends over 12 amino acids. CDR3 sequence (DNA): TGTGCCAGCAGTTTATCTTATCAGCCCCAGCATTTT. Translating gives CASSLSYQPQHF.

The chain recombines TRBV6-1 with TRBJ1-2, with TRBD1 matching 8 bases. This CDR3 is 13 amino acids long. Germline lookup yields CDR1 MNHNS and CDR2 SASEGT. With V trimmed by 6 bases and J by 8 bases, 8 bases remained unmatched. CDR3 sequence: CASSPGQGWGYTF. Written as DNA, the CDR3 is TGTGCCAGCAGCCCAGGACAGGGCTGGGGCTACACCTTC.

V is TRBV7-9 and J is TRBJ1-2; D is uncertain. CDR3 length: 13 residues. Germline V CDR1 and CDR2: SEHNR, FQNEAQ (reference sequence). Trimming left V 1 base short and J 4 bases short, with 7 bases between. The CDR3 here is CASSLDLVYGYTF. CDR3 sequence (DNA): TGTGCCAGCAGCTTAGACCTAGTCTATGGCTACACCTTC.

CDR3 amino acids: CAWRGSANYGYTF. The CDR3 DNA sequence: TGTGCCTGGAGGGGATCCGCGAACTATGGCTACACCTTC. The J gene is TRBJ1-2, the V gene TRBV30; no clear D gene. Looked up from germline, CDR1 is GTSNPN and CDR2 is SVGIG (reference sequence). The V and J ends lost 3 bases and 2 bases respectively, with 10 bases between them. The CDR3 has 13 amino acids.